This T cell receptor (beta chain) originates from a study of T cell repertoires in cytomegalovirus infection. Study-level background: TCR beta signatures that were public indicated CMV infection and matching HLA type.

Each CDR3 protein is one row after TCRdb ran MiXCR on the reads. The sample lists approximately 1,000,000 distinct CDR3 sequences; 30% to 40% were seen once. The CDR3 consists of 14 residues. Germline V gene sequence: CDR1 MNHEY, CDR2 SMNVEV (reference sequence). V gave up 5 bases and J gave up 5 bases; unmatched junction bases: 6. General study results and limits: HLA-C-restricted CMV clonotypes gave the most frequent clonotype in two of eight donors.

This clonotype was observed many times. Its antigen remains unknown. The sequence came from a human donor in good health (CMV status not recorded). Some clones in this sample may be carry-over from other donors' samples. The chain joins TRBV27 to TRBJ1-1; TRBD1 matches at 9 bases. This sample comprised cultured CD8+ T cells from PBMCs, obtained from culture after CMV antigen stimulation. CDR3 in amino acids: CASSPGQGWTEAFF. The DNA of the CDR3 is TGTGCCAGCAGTCCAGGACAGGGGTGGACTGAAGCTTTCTTT.